This TCR beta chain was captured by sequencing in a study of tumor and adjacent non-tumor tissue in lung cancer. Study overall: On average, productive TCRbeta reads reached a few million per sample. Study-level points and caveats: Tumor tissue had significantly higher TCR diversity than normal lung. Tumor TCR diversity, when higher, was linked to shorter survival.

This clonotype is medium-sized by share. Its specificity is not known. The library came from three nested PCR rounds adapted from ARM-PCR protocols. TCRdb recomputed calls from the multiplex PCR reads with MiXCR, one row per CDR3 protein. Counted here are tens of thousands of distinct CDR3 sequences, more than 60% occurring once; the ten biggest clones make up roughly 20%. RNA was extracted from bulk tissue without any cell sorting. More than 3 cm separated this lung sample from the edge of the tumor. Chemotherapy-naive patients with new lung cancer underwent thoracic surgery in China, August–late 2014. CDR3 size: 13 residues. The V gene end was trimmed by 5 bases and the J gene end by 5 bases; junction bases not matched to a gene: 8. Germline V lookup: CDR1 SQVTM, CDR2 ANQGSEA.

This receptor was obtained from a woman aged 40-49 years with non-small cell lung cancer. Input material: distant non-tumor lung tissue. The V call is TRBV29-1, the J call TRBJ2-5; 7 nucleotides align to TRBD1. CDR3 DNA sequence: TGCAGCGTTAAACAGGGGTCGGGGGAGACCCAGTACTTC. Its translation is CSVKQGSGETQYF.